These 9 T cell receptor beta chains were all obtained from the same sample, sequenced in a study of vaccination effects on CD4 cells after COVID-19. Libraries were prepared by immunoSEQ multiplex PCR; TCRdb keeps only in-frame clonotypes and omits some of them. The table records some 30,000 clones, about 70% of them present only once. These receptors have no identified antigens. Upon completion of under eleven days in culture, CD4+ T cells were isolated. Source: CD4+ T cells from PBMCs cultured without peptide, taken before COVID-19 vaccination. The receptors were sampled from a human donor who received a COVID-19 vaccine.

As concerns this clone: One junction end does not reproduce the germline sequence, and a read error may be involved. The gene calls are TRBV10-1 and TRBJ2-3, with D maybe TRBD1 (5 bases). The V gene's germline CDR1 is WNHNN and CDR2 SYGVQD (reference sequence). This CDR3 comprises 16 residues. The CDR3: CATSRGSMRTTDTQYF. The CDR3 nucleotides read TGCGCCACCAGTCGTGGTTCGATGAGGACAACAGATACGCAGTATTTT.

The chain joins TRBV14 to TRBJ2-3; 10 bases agree with TRBD2. CDR1 is SGHDN, CDR2 FVKESK, per germline. The junction had 13 bases not matched to a gene; V was cut back by 0 bases and J by 4 bases. The CDR3 has 19 amino acids. CDR3 residues: CASSQENRISGRRADTQYF. For the CDR3, the DNA is TGTGCCAGCAGCCAAGAAAACCGGATTAGCGGGAGGAGGGCAGATACGCAGTATTTT.

The chain employs TRBV30 and TRBJ1-1; 7 positions agree with TRBD1. The V and J ends lost 2 bases and 1 base, in that order; junction bases with no gene match: 4. The germline CDR1 and CDR2 sequences are GTSNPN and SVGIG (reference sequence). The CDR3 extends over 14 amino acids. DNA for the CDR3: TGTGCCTGGAGTCGACAGGGATCGAACACTGAAGCTTTCTTT. Translating gives CAWSRQGSNTEAFF.

This chain joins TRBV2 and TRBJ1-5, with D possibly matching TRBD1 (5 bases). V lost 8 bases, J lost 7 bases, and 12 bases lay in between. The CDR3 runs to 12 residues. Germline V gene lookup returns CDR1 SNHLY and CDR2 FYNNEI. Written as DNA, the CDR3 is TGTGCCAGCTCGGGGCCAGGCCAGCCCCAGCATTTT. Amino acid sequence: CASSGPGQPQHF. The entire variable domain, with the rest obtained from reference TRBV2 and TRBJ1-5, is as follows: EPEVTQTPSHQVTQMGQEVILRCVPISNHLYFYWYRQILGQKVEFLVSFYNNEISEKSEIFDDQFSVERPDGSNFTLKIRSTKLEDSAMYFCASSGPGQPQHFGDGTRLSIL.

This chain uses TRBV10-3 with TRBJ2-3; D is uncertain. V lost 10 bases to trimming and J lost 6 bases, with 23 bases between them. CDR1 and CDR2 from the germline V gene are ENHRY and SYGVKD. The CDR3 extends over 15 amino acids. The CDR3 DNA follows: TGTGCCACGGAATCCAAAGGCCCTACCGCGGATACGCAGTATTTT. Its protein product is CATESKGPTADTQYF.

The V and J genes are TRBV5-8 and TRBJ2-5; TRBD2 might be the D (5 bases). V was trimmed by 1 base and J by 7 bases, leaving 8 bases between them. The CDR3 spans 12 residues. Per germline, CDR1 SGHTS and CDR2 YDEGEE. CDR3 sequence (DNA): TGTGCCAGCAGCTTGCAACGGGGGACCCAGTACTTC. Protein sequence: CASSLQRGTQYF.

The genes are TRBV12-5 and TRBJ2-2; 7 nucleotides match TRBD2. Germline V gene lookup returns CDR1 LGHNT and CDR2 FRNRAP. There are 16 residues in the CDR3. V was clipped by 5 bases and J by 6 bases; unmatched bases: 12. CDR3 coding DNA: TGTGCTAGTGGTACTAGCGCTAACCACCTCTCCGGGGAGCTGTTTTTT. This translates into CASGTSANHLSGELFF.

This clone has a handful of counts. The chain recombines TRBV7-9 with TRBJ2-3; TRBD2 aligns across 7 bases. V was pared by 3 bases and J by 12 bases, with 12 bases of the junction left unmatched. This CDR3 region has 14 residues. The V gene's germline CDR1 is SEHNR and CDR2 FQNEAQ (reference sequence). The DNA for the CDR3 is TGTGCCAGCAGCTTTCCTCCTCCCGGGACTAATCAGTATTTT. It encodes CASSFPPPGTNQYF.

The chain recombines TRBV24-1 with TRBJ2-2; 7 nucleotides align to TRBD2. CDR3 length: 17 residues. Germline V gene sequence: CDR1 KGHDR, CDR2 SFDVKD. The ends lost 3 bases at V and 0 bases at J; junction bases unmatched: 6. The CDR3 bases are TGTGCCACCAGTGATCCCTCGGCGGGAGCGAACACCGGGGAGCTGTTTTTT. Amino acids: CATSDPSAGANTGELFF.